The 10 T cell receptor beta chains given below trace back to one sample, sequenced in a study of blood T cell repertoires in COVID-19. The assay was immunoSEQ multiplex PCR, and TCRdb's table has in-frame clones only and misses some. This sample carries roughly 98,000 clones, approximately 75% of them seen once, and the ten largest clones take about 13%. The sequenced sample was peripheral blood. These receptors all stem from a human donor in a cohort sampled during active COVID-19.

The rearrangement uses TRBV5-1 and TRBJ2-3; tentative D call: TRBD2 (5 bases). Looked up from germline, CDR1 is SGHRS and CDR2 is YFSETQ. V lost 4 bases to trimming and J lost 5 bases, with 8 bases between them. The CDR3 covers 12 residues. Here the CDR3 reads CASSPEGDTQYF. CDR3 sequence (DNA): TGCGCCAGCAGCCCCGAGGGAGATACGCAGTATTTT.

This sequence joins TRBV30 and TRBJ2-1; TRBD1 agrees at 8 bases. Germline CDR1 and CDR2: GTSNPN and SVGIG (reference sequence). The J segment lost 9 bases and the V segment lost 2 bases, leaving 18 bases of the junction unmatched. The CDR3 contains 17 residues. The CDR3 is CAWSRFATGQVGSEQFF. CDR3 nucleotide sequence: TGTGCCTGGAGTCGATTCGCCACGGGACAGGTGGGGAGTGAGCAGTTCTTC. Full variable domain (rest looked up from reference TRBV30 and TRBJ2-1): SQTIHQWPATLVQPVGSPLSLECTVEGTSNPNLYWYRQAAGRGLQLLFYSVGIGQISSEVPQNLSASRPQDRQFILSSKKLLLSDSGFYLCAWSRFATGQVGSEQFFGPGTRLTVL.

The CDR3 is CASSSNDRGHEKLFF. The CDR3 DNA follows: TGTGCCAGCAGCTCGAACGACAGGGGGCATGAAAAACTGTTTTTT. The chain links TRBV3-1 (or the pseudogene TRBV3-2) to TRBJ1-4; 10 nucleotides align to TRBD1. Germline lookup yields CDR1 LGHDT and CDR2 YNNKEL (reference sequence). The CDR3 totals 15 residues. The V and J ends lost 5 bases and 6 bases, in that order; junction bases with no gene match: 6.

This clone was seen a handful of times. The chain is built from TRBV27 and TRBJ1-6, with TRBD1 matching over 8 bases. Looked up from germline, CDR1 is MNHEY and CDR2 is SMNVEV (reference sequence). CDR3 size: 14 residues. V lost 2 bases and J lost 13; bases outside the gene matches: 7. The CDR3 here is CASSLRQGSIPLHF. The CDR3 DNA reads as TGTGCCAGCAGTTTAAGACAGGGGTCTATCCCCCTCCACTTT.

This chain joins TRBV7-3 and TRBJ2-7; D not certain. There are 16 residues in the CDR3. V dropped 5 bases and J dropped 1 base, with 18 bases sitting between them. Germline assignment: CDR1 SGHTA and CDR2 FQGTGA. CDR3 in amino acids: CASSPRGPSYSYEQYF. Written as DNA, the CDR3 is TGTGCCAGCAGCCCCCGAGGTCCTTCTTATTCCTACGAGCAGTACTTC. Combining the CDR3 with reference TRBV7-3 and TRBJ2-7 gives the whole variable domain GAGVSQTPSNKVTEKGKYVELRCDPISGHTALYWYRQSLGQGPEFLIYFQGTGAADDSGLPNDRFFAVRPEGSVSTLKIQRTERGDSAVYLCASSPRGPSYSYEQYFGPGTRLTVT.

The DNA of the CDR3 is TGTGCCAGCAGCTTACGGGGGGCACTGAACACTGAAGCTTTCTTT. Its protein is CASSLRGALNTEAFF. V is TRBV6-5 and J is TRBJ1-1; maybe TRBD1 (6 bases). Per germline, CDR1 MNHEY and CDR2 SVGAGI. CDR3 length equals 15 residues. V was clipped by 6 bases and J by 0 bases, with 14 bases between them.

The chain is built from TRBV3-1 (or the pseudogene TRBV3-2) and TRBJ1-4; 10 nucleotides match TRBD1. After removal of 4 bases from V and 7 bases from J, the junction contained 3 bases not matched to a gene. Germline V gives CDR1 LGHDT, CDR2 YNNKEL (reference sequence). The CDR3 sequence is 14 residues long. The CDR3 loop is CASSRQGAGEKLFF. DNA for the CDR3: TGTGCCAGCAGCCGACAGGGGGCAGGTGAAAAACTGTTTTTT.

This clone was detected ten times or more. The sample has other DNA sequences that encode this CDR3 too. The chain carries TRBV7-2 and TRBJ2-7; 8 bases are shared with TRBD1. From germline, CDR1 is SGHTA and CDR2 FQGNSA. The V gene end was trimmed by 5 bases and the J gene end by 7 bases; junction bases not matched to a gene: 10. This CDR3 spans 14 amino acids. In nucleotides, the CDR3 is TGTGCCAGCAGCCCGCTGCAGGGGGCTGGGGAGCAGTACTTC. Translated, it gives CASSPLQGAGEQYF. The variable domain in full, with the rest retrieved from reference TRBV7-2 and TRBJ2-7, is GAGVSQSPSNKVTEKGKDVELRCDPISGHTALYWYRQSLGQGLEFLIYFQGNSAPDKSGLPSDRFSAERTGGSVSTLTIQRTQQEDSAVYLCASSPLQGAGEQYFGPGTRLTVT.

The genes are TRBV10-3 and TRBJ2-7; 8 bases map to TRBD1. Trimming at V came to 9 bases and at J to 2 bases, leaving 9 bases not matched to a gene. The germline gives CDR1 ENHRY, CDR2 SYGVKD. The CDR3 is made up of 14 amino acids. CDR3 sequence reads: CAIGGQAPPYEQYF. As DNA, the CDR3 is TGTGCCATAGGGGGACAGGCTCCACCCTACGAGCAGTACTTC.

The chain carries TRBV4-1 and TRBJ1-1, with D possibly being TRBD1 (5 bases). Germline V gene sequence: CDR1 MGHRA, CDR2 YSYEKL. V lost 5 bases and J 5 bases, leaving 15 bases between the germline ends. The CDR3 sequence is 14 residues long. The CDR3 coding sequence is TGCGCCAGCAGCGTGGAAGGGGTTCGGACTGAAGCTTTCTTT. It specifies CASSVEGVRTEAFF.